This is a list of T cell receptor beta chains from one sample in a study of shared T cell receptors in the human thymus. The data were produced by immunoSEQ multiplex PCR, yet TCRdb's version contains in-frame clones alone and is incomplete. The sample lists roughly 550,000 clones, about 80% occurring once. These same records also appear under a second study, on human thymus T cells.

Sequencing was carried out using thymocytes. The receptors derive from a boy under two years old with a congenital heart defect. CDR3s leave out the opening cysteine and the closing phenylalanine or tryptophan. Each record gives: clone size, J gene, V gene, CDR3 protein. Clone size is shown for a subset of rows, as once, few, many or a class of expanded clone.

>once|TRBJ2-1|TRBV4-3
ASSRPTSGANEQF
>.|TRBJ2-7|TRBV28
ASSFGTSGAWGCEQY
>.|TRBJ2-1|TRBV18
ASSQTGLAGFNEQF
>.|TRBJ1-4|TRBV27
ASSLFGATNEKLF
>.|TRBJ2-7|TRBV30
AWSGRRAGENYEQY
>once|TRBJ1-1|TRBV5-1
ASSVHRSNGGTEAF
>.|TRBJ2-3|TRBV5-1
ASSPRRVLGTDTQY
>.|TRBJ2-3|TRBV6-5
ASRYRLALSTDTQY
>few|TRBJ1-2|TRBV5-5
ASRSGTGLGGYT
>.|TRBJ2-1|TRBV5-6
ASSFVDGTYNEQF
>once|TRBJ2-7|TRBV19
ASSLYLAALYEQY